This T cell receptor (beta chain) was identified in a study of blood T cell dynamics during melanoma immunotherapy. As for the study in general: Standard first-line treatment here was pembrolizumab or nivolumab plus ipilimumab in metastatic melanoma.

The CDR3 is 12 amino acids. Germline loops: CDR1 KGHSH, CDR2 LQKENI. Trimming took 3 bases from V and 8 from J, leaving 10 bases between them. Libraries were prepared by immunoSEQ multiplex PCR; TCRdb keeps only in-frame clonotypes and omits some of them. The sample includes about 11,000 clones, approximately 85% of them seen just once. Sample time point: pre-treatment baseline. This sequence originates from a human donor with melanoma. The sample was blood, taken from a patient treated with checkpoint blockade. This chain joins TRBV18 and TRBJ1-2; D not certain. CDR3 in amino acids: CASSPLGGGYTF. The CDR3 DNA is TGTGCCAGCTCACCTCTTGGAGGGGGCTACACCTTC.